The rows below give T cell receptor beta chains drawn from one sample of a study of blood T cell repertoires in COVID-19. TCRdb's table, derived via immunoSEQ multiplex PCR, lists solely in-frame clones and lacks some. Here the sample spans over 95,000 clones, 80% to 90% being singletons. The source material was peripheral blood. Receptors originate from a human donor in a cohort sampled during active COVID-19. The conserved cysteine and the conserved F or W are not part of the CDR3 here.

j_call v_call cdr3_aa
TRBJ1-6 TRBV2 ASSEDRGPYSPLH
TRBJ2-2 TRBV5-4 ASSPTSVSTGELF
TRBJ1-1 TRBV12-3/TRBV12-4 ASSRTGGTEAF
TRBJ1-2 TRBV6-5 ASSRVSNYGYT
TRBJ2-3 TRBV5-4 ASSLAREGDTQY
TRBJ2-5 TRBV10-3 AISQDRRIGGNQETQY
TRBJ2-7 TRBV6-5 ASSYGGGSYEQY
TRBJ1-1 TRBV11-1 ASRPYRATNTEAF
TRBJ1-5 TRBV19 ASKVGHSNQPQH
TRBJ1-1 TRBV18 ASSPSLTGVKVSEAF
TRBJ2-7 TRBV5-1 ASSSGTGPYEQY
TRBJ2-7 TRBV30 AWSVQAGVAYEQY
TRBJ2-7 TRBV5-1 ASSLPAGADEQY
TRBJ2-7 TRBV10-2 ASSDFSYEQY
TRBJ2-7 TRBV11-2 ASSSQESEQY
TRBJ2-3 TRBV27 ASSFRNSGRAVNTQY
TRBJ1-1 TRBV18 ASSRGARQGISEAF
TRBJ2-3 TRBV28 ASSYQRTSLAAYTQY
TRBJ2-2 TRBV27 ASIKALNTGELF
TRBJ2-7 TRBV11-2 ASSFQGLSYEQY
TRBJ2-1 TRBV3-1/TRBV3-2 ASSQGRTRSSNEQF
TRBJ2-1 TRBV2 ASSKGWGQVYNEQF
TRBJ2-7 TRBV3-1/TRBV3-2 ASSQGIAGVSEQY
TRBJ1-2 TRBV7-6 ASSGSRNRDTHGYGYT
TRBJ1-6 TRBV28 ASITGGISYNSPLH
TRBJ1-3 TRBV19 ASSPQGPQSSGNTIY
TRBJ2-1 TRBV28 ASSTYHQSSTSLRHWEQF
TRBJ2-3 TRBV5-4 ASSLWTGGDTDTQY
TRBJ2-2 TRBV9 ASSSRQGSPIANTGELF
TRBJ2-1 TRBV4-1 ASSQLPPRDSHNEQF
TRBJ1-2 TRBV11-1 ASRPGQGYGYT
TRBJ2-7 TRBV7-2 ASTQSQGGPYEQY
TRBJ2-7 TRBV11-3 ASSIGTGGSYEQY
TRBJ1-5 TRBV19 ASSIGGLNQPQH
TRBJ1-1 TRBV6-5 ASSTPTGTEAF
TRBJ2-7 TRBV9 ASSASDRGRTYEQY
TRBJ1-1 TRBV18 ASSPLRSEGTEAF
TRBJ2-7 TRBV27 ASSFSVLSYEQY
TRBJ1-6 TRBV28 ASSSAGQGDLSPLH
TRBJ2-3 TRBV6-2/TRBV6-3 ASSQPGLAMTDTQY
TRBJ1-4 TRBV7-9 ASSLDRVEKLF
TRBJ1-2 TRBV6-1 ASSDWGGYGYT
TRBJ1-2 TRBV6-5 ASSYSKGYNYGYT
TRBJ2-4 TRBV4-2 ASSQDSGRAPAKNIQY
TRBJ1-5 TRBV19 ASTPRGEIQPQH
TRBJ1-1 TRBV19 ASRVRQGNTEAF
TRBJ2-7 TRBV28 ATTQSRGRGQHEQY
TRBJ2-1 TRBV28 ASRQGLWNEQF
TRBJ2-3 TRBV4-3 ASSQTWSGGLDTQY
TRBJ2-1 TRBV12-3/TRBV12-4 ASSLSRDNEQF
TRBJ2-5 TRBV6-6 ASSPPTSLQETQY
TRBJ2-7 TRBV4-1 ASSPQAGGSYEQY
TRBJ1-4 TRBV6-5 ASSRGVREKLF
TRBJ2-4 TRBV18 ASSPPQAKNIQY
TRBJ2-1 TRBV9 ASSVGAGDFNEQF
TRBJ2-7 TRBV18 ASSLTGSAYEQY
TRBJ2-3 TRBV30 AWSKGLATDTQY